This T cell receptor beta chain originates from a study of T cell responses to AZD1222 COVID-19 vaccine (dated by TCRdb to the early 2020s). In terms of the full investigation: A total of around 240 trial participants underwent TCR sequencing, of whom some 210 received two doses of AZD1222 and about 25 received two doses of the MenACWY control vaccine. Trial participants were enrolled by age into subgroups of 18-55, 56-69 and 70-plus years, and about 150, 27 and 61 TCR-sequenced participants, respectively, were included in these subgroups.

Counted from cysteine to phenylalanine, this CDR3 has 12 amino acids. Only the CDR3 region is kept as DNA, spanning 36 bases read in frame from base 1. V was cut back by 4 bases and J by 8 bases, leaving a gap of 11 bases between them. There are a few counts of this clone. Its target antigen remains unknown. Base qualities are not recorded, but no much larger clone differs from it by a single base. The time point label here, explained by the study, means: baseline before first vaccination. The intended sense of this specimen's treatment or condition label: meningococcal conjugate vaccine given as trial control. Vaccinee samples came from UK trials COV001 and COV002, including a single-blind randomized controlled phase 2/3 trial of AZD1222 (ChAdOx1 nCoV-19) in healthy adults. Trial participant PBMC samples were collected at day 0 and day 28 after the second dose for TCRbeta chain sequencing. The CDR3 regions of human TCRbeta chains were analyzed by immunosequencing. In the paper's pipeline: TCRs in the repertoires were matched against a reference library of SARS-CoV-2-specific TCRs that had been generated with the MIRA antigen-specificity platform. Breadth was defined as the fraction of unique TCRs that were SARS-CoV-2-associated, and depth was defined as the fraction of total T cells that were SARS-CoV-2-associated. Using the MIRA data, each spike-specific TCR was mapped to the spike region that the TCR reacts to and placed in a CD4 or CD8 class. Log10-transformed breadth and depth values were compared by one-way ANOVA with Sidak's multiple comparisons tests. Drawn from immuneACCESS, this table holds only the in-frame rearrangements with V and J called that TCRdb kept. Clones are partly lost; checked studies trace under half to an unresolved V gene and leave the rest unexplained. That table is the source of V, J and clone size, and D and trimming were worked out from the DNA. In all, the sample holds approximately 190,000 clones, and around 87% of those were seen once. The top ten constitute 2.5% to 3% of the sample.

General findings and caveats noted by the study authors: Reportedly, close to half of the unique spike-specific TCRs recognized epitopes lying outside the regions that are mutated in the B.1.351 and B.1.1.7 variants. No day 14 peak-response samples were available, so repertoires were characterized only after the peak T cell response. Participants were mostly white British, with more females than males. The authors suggested clonal diversity may have been underestimated. Only six AZD1222 recipients were SARS-CoV-2 seropositive at baseline, limiting conclusions about previously exposed vaccinees. The 56-69-year group was small, and its depth increase did not reach significance, likely because of low power. Spike-specific TCR breadth and depth rose significantly after two AZD1222 doses compared with day 0 and with MenACWY recipients. The whole spike protein was spanned by vaccine-associated CD4 TCRs, and dominant responses were seen in regions 160-218 and 743-854.

This TCR was sampled from an adult in good health. The V and J genes are TRBV12-3 or TRBV12-4 and TRBJ1-1; 5 matching bases give a weak D call of TRBD1. The starting material was peripheral blood, obtained on day 0 of MenACWY control vaccination. The CDR3 reads CASSSPGFEAFF. The DNA reads as follows: TGTGCCAGCAGTTCCCCAGGGTTCGAAGCTTTCTTT.